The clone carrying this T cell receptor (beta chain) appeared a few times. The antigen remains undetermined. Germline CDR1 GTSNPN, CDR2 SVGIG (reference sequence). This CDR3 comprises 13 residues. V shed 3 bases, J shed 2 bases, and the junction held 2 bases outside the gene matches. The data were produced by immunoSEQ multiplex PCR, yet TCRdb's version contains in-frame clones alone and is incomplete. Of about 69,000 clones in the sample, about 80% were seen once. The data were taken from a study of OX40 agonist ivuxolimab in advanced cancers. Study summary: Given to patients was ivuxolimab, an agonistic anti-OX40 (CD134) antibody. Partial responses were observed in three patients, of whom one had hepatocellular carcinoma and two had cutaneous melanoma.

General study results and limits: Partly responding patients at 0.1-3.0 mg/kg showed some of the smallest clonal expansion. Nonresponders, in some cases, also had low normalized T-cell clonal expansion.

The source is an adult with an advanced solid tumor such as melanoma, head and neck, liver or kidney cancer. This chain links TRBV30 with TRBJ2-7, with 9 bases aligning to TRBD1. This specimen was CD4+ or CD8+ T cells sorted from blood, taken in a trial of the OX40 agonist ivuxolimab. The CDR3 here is CAWRGQGTYEQYF. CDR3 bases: TGTGCCTGGAGGGGACAGGGTACCTACGAGCAGTACTTC.